This T cell receptor (beta chain) was profiled in a study of T cell responses to AZD1222 COVID-19 vaccine (dated by TCRdb to about 2021). Looking at the study overall: AZD1222 recipients with second doses at about 4 weeks or about 12 weeks were pooled, because spike-specific TCR depth and breadth did not differ between schedules. TCR sequencing covered some 240 trial participants: roughly 200 given two doses of AZD1222 and approximately 26 given two doses of MenACWY control vaccine. Trial participants were enrolled into age subgroups of 18-55, 56-69 and 70-plus years, which contained 148, 28 and 57 TCR-sequenced participants, respectively. Overall study results and their limits: Conclusions about previously exposed vaccinees are limited, since just a handful of AZD1222 recipients were seropositive for SARS-CoV-2 at baseline. Nearly half of unique spike-specific TCRs reportedly recognized epitopes outside regions mutated in the B.1.351 and B.1.1.7 variants. Vaccine-associated CD4 TCRs spanned the whole spike protein, with dominant responses in regions 160-218 and 743-854. In the small 56-69-year group, the increase in depth fell short of significance, most likely because of low power. Because no day 14 peak-response samples were available, the repertoires could be characterized only after the peak T cell response. Participants were mostly white British, with more females than males. The authors suggested clonal diversity may have been underestimated. After two AZD1222 doses, both the breadth and the depth of spike-specific TCRs were significantly higher than at day 0 and than in MenACWY recipients.

Sample time point, as interpreted from the label and publication: baseline before first vaccination. Vaccinee samples were obtained from the UK trials COV001 and COV002, which included a single-blind randomized controlled phase 2/3 trial of AZD1222 (ChAdOx1 nCoV-19) in healthy adults. For TCRbeta chain sequencing, PBMC samples from trial participants were taken at day 0 and at day 28 after the second dose. The CDR3 regions of human TCRbeta chains were analyzed by immunosequencing. On the study's bioinformatics: Repertoire TCRs were matched against a reference library of SARS-CoV-2-specific TCRs generated with the MIRA antigen-specificity platform. Breadth was defined as the fraction of unique TCRs that were SARS-CoV-2-associated, and depth was defined as the fraction of total T cells that were SARS-CoV-2-associated. Using the MIRA data, each spike-specific TCR was mapped to the spike region that the TCR reacts to and placed in a CD4 or CD8 class. Log10-transformed breadth and depth values were compared by one-way ANOVA with Sidak's multiple comparisons tests. TCRdb took over this immuneACCESS table, retaining in-frame rearrangements with V and J assigned. Such tables are incomplete; in checked studies, under half of the missing clones stem from an unresolved V gene, and the remainder is unexplained. That table gives V, J and clone size, and the DNA gave D and trimming. The sample profile shows about 97,000 clones; over 75% of them were found once. The ten top clones hold 1% to 1.5% of the sample.

This clone appeared a few times. No cognate antigen has been identified for it. Base qualities are not recorded, but no much larger clone differs from it by a single base. Inclusive of the bounding cysteine and phenylalanine, the CDR3 is 12 residues long. CDR3 DNA only is kept here, 36 bases in frame from base 1. As encoded in the germline V gene, CDR1 is SQVTM while CDR2 is ANQGSEA. V and J are truncated by 4 bases and 5 bases respectively, leaving an intervening sequence of 9 bases. This receptor chain uses TRBV29-1 and TRBJ2-1, with TRBD2 perhaps the D gene, on 5 matching bases. Sample: peripheral blood, taken on day 0 of AZD1222 vaccination. The source of this sequence is an adult in good health. CDR3 loop: CSVADGDNEQFF. In nucleotides, the sequence is TGCAGCGTTGCGGACGGGGACAATGAGCAGTTCTTC.